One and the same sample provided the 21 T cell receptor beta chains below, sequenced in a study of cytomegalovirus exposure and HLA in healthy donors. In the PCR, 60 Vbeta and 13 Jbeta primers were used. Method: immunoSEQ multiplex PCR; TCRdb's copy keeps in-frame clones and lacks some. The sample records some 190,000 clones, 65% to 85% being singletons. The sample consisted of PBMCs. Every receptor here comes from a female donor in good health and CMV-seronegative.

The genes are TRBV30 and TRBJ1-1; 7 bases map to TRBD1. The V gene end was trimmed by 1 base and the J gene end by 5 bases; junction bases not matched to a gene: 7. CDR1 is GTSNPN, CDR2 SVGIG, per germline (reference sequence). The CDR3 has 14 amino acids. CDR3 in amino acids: CAWSEKGARTEAFF. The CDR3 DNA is TGTGCCTGGAGTGAAAAGGGGGCGCGAACTGAAGCTTTCTTT.

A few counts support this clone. CDR3 nucleotide sequence: TGTGCCAGCAGCTTAATGGGGGGGTCTTACAATGAGCAGTTCTTC. This sequence encodes CASSLMGGSYNEQFF. The gene calls are TRBV7-2 and TRBJ2-1, with 7 bases lining up with TRBD2. From germline, CDR1 is SGHTA and CDR2 FQGNSA. After removal of 2 bases from V and 4 bases from J, the junction contained 5 bases not matched to a gene. This CDR3 is 15 amino acids long.

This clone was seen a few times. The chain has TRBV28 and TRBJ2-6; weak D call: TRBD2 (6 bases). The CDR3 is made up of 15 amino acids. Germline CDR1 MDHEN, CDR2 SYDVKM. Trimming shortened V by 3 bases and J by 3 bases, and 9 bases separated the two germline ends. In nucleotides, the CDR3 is TGTGCCAGCAGTTTTCCCGGGAGTGGGGCCAACGTCCTGACTTTC. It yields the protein CASSFPGSGANVLTF.

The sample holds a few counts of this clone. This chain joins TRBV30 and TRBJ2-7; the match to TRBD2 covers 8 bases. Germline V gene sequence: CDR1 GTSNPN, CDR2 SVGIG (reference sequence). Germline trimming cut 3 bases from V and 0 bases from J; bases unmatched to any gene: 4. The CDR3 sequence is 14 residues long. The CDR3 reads CAWRAGTSSYEQYF. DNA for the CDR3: TGTGCCTGGAGGGCCGGGACTAGCTCCTACGAGCAGTACTTC. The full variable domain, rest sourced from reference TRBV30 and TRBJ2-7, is SQTIHQWPATLVQPVGSPLSLECTVEGTSNPNLYWYRQAAGRGLQLLFYSVGIGQISSEVPQNLSASRPQDRQFILSSKKLLLSDSGFYLCAWRAGTSSYEQYFGPGTRLTVT.

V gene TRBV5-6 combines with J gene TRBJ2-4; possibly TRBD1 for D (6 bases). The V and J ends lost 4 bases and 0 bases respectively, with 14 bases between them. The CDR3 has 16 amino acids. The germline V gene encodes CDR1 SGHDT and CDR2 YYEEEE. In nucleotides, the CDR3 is TGTGCCAGCAGCCAGACAGGTACCCTAGCCAAAAACATTCAGTACTTC. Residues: CASSQTGTLAKNIQYF. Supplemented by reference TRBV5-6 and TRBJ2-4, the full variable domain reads DAGVTQSPTHLIKTRGQQVTLRCSPKSGHDTVSWYQQALGQGPQFIFQYYEEEERQRGNFPDRFSGHQFPNYSSELNVNALLLGDSALYLCASSQTGTLAKNIQYFGAGTRLSVL.

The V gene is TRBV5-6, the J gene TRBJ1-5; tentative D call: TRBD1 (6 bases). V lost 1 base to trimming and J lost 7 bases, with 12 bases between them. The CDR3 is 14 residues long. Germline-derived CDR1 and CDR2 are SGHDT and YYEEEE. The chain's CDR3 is CASSLRGGKQPQHF. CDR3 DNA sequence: TGTGCCAGCAGCTTGAGGGGGGGTAAACAGCCCCAGCATTTT.

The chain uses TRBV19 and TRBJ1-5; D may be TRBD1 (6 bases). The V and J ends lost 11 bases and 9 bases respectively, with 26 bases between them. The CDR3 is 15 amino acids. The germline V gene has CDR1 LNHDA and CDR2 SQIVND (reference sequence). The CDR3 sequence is CASGMGGAPTSPQHF. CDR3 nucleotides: TGTGCCTCAGGGATGGGGGGGGCGCCCACCTCGCCCCAGCATTTT.

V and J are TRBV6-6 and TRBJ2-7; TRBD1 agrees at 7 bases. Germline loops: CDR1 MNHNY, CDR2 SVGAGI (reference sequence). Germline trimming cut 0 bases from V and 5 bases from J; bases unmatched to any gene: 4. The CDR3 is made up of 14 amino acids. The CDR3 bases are TGTGCCAGCAGTTACTCGATAACAGGGGACGAGCAGTACTTC. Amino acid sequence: CASSYSITGDEQYF.

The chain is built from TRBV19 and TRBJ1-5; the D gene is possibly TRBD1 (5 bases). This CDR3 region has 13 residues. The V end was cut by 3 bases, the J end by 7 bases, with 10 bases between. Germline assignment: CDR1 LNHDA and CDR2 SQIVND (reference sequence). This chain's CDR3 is CASSIRGEQPQHF. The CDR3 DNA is TGTGCCAGTAGTATTCGGGGGGAACAGCCCCAGCATTTT.

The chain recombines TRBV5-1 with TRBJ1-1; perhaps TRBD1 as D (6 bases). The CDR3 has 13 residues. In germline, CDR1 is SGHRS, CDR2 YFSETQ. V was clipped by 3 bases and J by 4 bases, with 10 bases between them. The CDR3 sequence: CASSSRGTTEAFF. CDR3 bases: TGCGCCAGCAGCTCAAGGGGGACCACTGAAGCTTTCTTT.

CDR3 protein: CASSPLGTSTDTQYF. CDR3 in DNA: TGTGCCAGCAGCCCTCTCGGGACAAGCACAGATACGCAGTATTTT. This rearrangement joins TRBV13 to TRBJ2-3, with D possibly TRBD1 on 6 matching bases. The CDR3 length is 15 residues. CDR1 is PRHDT, CDR2 FYEKMQ, per germline (reference sequence). With 5 bases removed from V and 0 bases from J, the gap between germline ends came to 12 bases.

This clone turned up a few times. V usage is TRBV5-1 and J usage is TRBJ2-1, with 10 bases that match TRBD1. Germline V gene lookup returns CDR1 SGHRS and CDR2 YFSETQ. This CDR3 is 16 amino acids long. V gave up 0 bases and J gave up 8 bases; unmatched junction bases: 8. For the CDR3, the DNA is TGCGCCAGCAGCTTGGGCGGGACAGGGGCTGTGGATGAGCAGTTCTTC. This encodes CASSLGGTGAVDEQFF. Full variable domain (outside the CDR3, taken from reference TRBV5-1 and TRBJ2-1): KAGVTQTPRYLIKTRGQQVTLSCSPISGHRSVSWYQQTPGQGLQFLFEYFSETQRNKGNFPGRFSGRQFSNSRSEMNVSTLELGDSALYLCASSLGGTGAVDEQFFGPGTRLTVL.

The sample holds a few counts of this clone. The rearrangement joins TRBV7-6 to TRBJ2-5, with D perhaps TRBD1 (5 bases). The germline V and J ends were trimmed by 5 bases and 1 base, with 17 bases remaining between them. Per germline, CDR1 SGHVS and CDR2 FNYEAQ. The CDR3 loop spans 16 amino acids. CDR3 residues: CASSPRFQGIQETQYF. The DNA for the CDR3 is TGTGCCAGCAGCCCTAGATTTCAGGGTATCCAAGAGACCCAGTACTTC.

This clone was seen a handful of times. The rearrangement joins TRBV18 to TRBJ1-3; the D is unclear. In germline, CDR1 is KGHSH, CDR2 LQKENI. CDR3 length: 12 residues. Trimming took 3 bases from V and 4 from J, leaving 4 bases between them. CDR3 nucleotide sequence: TGTGCCAGCTCACCGGCCGGAAACACCATATATTTT. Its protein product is CASSPAGNTIYF.

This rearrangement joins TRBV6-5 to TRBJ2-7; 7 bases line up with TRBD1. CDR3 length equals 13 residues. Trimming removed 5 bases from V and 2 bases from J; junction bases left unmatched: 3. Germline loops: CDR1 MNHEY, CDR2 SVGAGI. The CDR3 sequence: CASSQGTAYEQYF. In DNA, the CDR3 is TGTGCCAGCAGTCAAGGGACAGCCTACGAGCAGTACTTC.

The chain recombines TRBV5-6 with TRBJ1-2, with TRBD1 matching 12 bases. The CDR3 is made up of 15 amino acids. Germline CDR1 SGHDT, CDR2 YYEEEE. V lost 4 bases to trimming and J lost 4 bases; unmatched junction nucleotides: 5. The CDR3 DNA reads TGTGCCAGCAGCCCGGGGACAGGGGGCATCTATGGCTACACCTTC. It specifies CASSPGTGGIYGYTF.

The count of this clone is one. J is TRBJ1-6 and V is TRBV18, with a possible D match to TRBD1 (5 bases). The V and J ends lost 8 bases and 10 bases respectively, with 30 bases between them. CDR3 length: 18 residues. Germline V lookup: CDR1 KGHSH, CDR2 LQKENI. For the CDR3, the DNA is TGTGCCAGCGCTACAAATTCCGGGACCGGAGGGTCCGGCTCACCCCTCCACTTT. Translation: CASATNSGTGGSGSPLHF.

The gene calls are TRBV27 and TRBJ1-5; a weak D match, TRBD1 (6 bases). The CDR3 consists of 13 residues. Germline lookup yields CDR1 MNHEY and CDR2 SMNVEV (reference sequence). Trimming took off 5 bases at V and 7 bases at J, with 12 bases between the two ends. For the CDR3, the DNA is TGTGCCAGCAGTCTTACAGGGCCCCAGCCCCAGCATTTT. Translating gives CASSLTGPQPQHF.

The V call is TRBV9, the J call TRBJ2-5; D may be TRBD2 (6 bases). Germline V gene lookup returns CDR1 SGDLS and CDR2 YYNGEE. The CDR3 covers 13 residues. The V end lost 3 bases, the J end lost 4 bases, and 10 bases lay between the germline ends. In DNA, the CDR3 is TGTGCCAGCAGCGACCTCGGGAGAGAGACCCAGTACTTC. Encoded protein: CASSDLGRETQYF.

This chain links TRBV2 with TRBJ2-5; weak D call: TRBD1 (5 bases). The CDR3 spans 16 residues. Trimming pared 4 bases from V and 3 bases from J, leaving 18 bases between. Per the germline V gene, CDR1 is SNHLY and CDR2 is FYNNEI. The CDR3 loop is CASSGGSSGLKETQYF. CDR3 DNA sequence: TGTGCCAGCAGTGGGGGCTCCTCCGGCCTGAAAGAGACCCAGTACTTC.

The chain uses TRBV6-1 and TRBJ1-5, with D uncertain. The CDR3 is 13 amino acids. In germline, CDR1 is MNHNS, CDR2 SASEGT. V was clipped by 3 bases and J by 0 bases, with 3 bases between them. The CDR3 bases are TGTGCCAGCAGTGACTATAGCAATCAGCCCCAGCATTTT. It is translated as CASSDYSNQPQHF.